The 20 T cell receptor beta chains below were found in one sample sequenced in a study of molecular identifiers for immune sequencing clone quantification. From the PCR reads, TCRdb called clonotypes with MiXCR, one entry per CDR3 protein. The table includes around 480,000 distinct CDR3 sequences, 20% to 25% detected once. The sample comprised naive CD8+ T cells from blood, with Jurkat cell RNA spiked in. Subset indicated: FACS-sorted CD8+CD4-CCR7+CD45RA+ naive T cells. These receptor sequences come from a human donor in good health. Some libraries in this study had Jurkat cell RNA spiked in.

This chain joins TRBV7-9 and TRBJ1-1; 7 bases match TRBD1. From germline, CDR1 is SEHNR and CDR2 FQNEAQ (reference sequence). This CDR3 has 15 residues. After removal of 4 bases from V and 0 bases from J, the junction contained 5 bases not matched to a gene. CDR3 coding DNA: TGTGCCAGCAGCTCGACAGGGCTATTGAACACTGAAGCTTTCTTT. Encoded protein: CASSSTGLLNTEAFF.

For this clonotype: A junction end diverges from the germline sequence, so it may reflect a read error. This chain uses TRBV27 with TRBJ2-3, with D uncertain. The CDR3 has 11 amino acids. From germline, CDR1 is MNHEY and CDR2 SMNVEV (reference sequence). The CDR3 region is CASRVTDTRYF. The DNA for the CDR3 is TGTGCCAGCAGGGTCACAGATACGCGGTATTTT.

This clonotype was seen a few times. The V gene is TRBV9, the J gene TRBJ2-7; TRBD2 might be the D (5 bases). Germline CDR1 reads SGDLS; CDR2 reads YYNGEE. The CDR3 has 15 amino acids. The ends were cut back, 4 bases at V and 0 bases at J, with 14 bases in the middle. The CDR3 protein is CASSLDFADSYEQYF. CDR3 DNA sequence: TGTGCCAGCAGCCTGGACTTCGCTGACTCCTACGAGCAGTACTTC.

This clonotype was observed at least ten times. This chain uses TRBV7-9 with TRBJ2-2, with 10 bases that match TRBD1. The V gene end was trimmed by 5 bases and the J gene end by 2 bases; junction bases not matched to a gene: 5. The germline V gene has CDR1 SEHNR and CDR2 FQNEAQ (reference sequence). This CDR3 comprises 16 residues. The CDR3 bases are TGTGCCAGCAGCCCCCGGGACAGGGGAAACACCGGGGAGCTGTTTTTT. Translation gives CASSPRDRGNTGELFF.

The sample holds many counts of this clonotype. This sequence joins TRBV21-1 and TRBJ2-7. TRBV21-1 is assigned pseudogene status. The CDR3 length is 13 residues. DNA of the CDR3: TGTGCCAGCAACGTCGGGGTCACCTACGAGCAGTACTTC. This sequence encodes CASNVGVTYEQYF.

This clonotype was seen ten or more times. The chain carries TRBV5-1 and TRBJ1-4; the match to TRBD1 covers 7 bases. Germline assignment: CDR1 SGHRS and CDR2 YFSETQ. V lost 4 bases, J lost 0 bases, and 6 bases stayed unmatched. The CDR3 is 16 residues long. This CDR3 reads CASSGNRGATNEKLFF. The CDR3 DNA is TGCGCCAGCAGCGGAAACAGGGGAGCAACTAATGAAAAACTGTTTTTT.

About this clonotype: A much more abundant neighbour one base away suggests this may be a read error. V usage is TRBV5-1 and J usage is TRBJ2-7; no reliable D call. This CDR3 is 12 amino acids long. CDR1 is SGHRS, CDR2 YFSETQ, per germline. The V end lost 2 bases, the J end lost 6 bases, and 9 bases lay between the germline ends. Written as DNA, the CDR3 is TGCGCCAGCAGCTTTGGGTTGCGCGAGCAGTACTTC. Amino acid sequence: CASSFGLREQYF.

This clonotype was seen at least ten times. The V and J genes are TRBV13 and TRBJ1-1; D not resolved. Trimming pared 6 bases from V and 3 bases from J, leaving 8 bases between. The CDR3 totals 12 residues. The germline gives CDR1 PRHDT, CDR2 FYEKMQ (reference sequence). CDR3 bases: TGTGCCAGCAGGGTTGGGGACACTGAAGCTTTCTTT. It yields the protein CASRVGDTEAFF.

Comments on this clonotype: With a much larger clone just one base away, this may be a read error. It is likely a read error, because the conserved phenylalanine at the end of the CDR3 is missing. The rearrangement uses TRBV4-1 and TRBJ1-6, with D unclear. V was cut by 1 base and J by 9 bases, with 19 bases left in between. Germline values: CDR1 MGHRA, CDR2 YSYEKL. The CDR3 is 17 amino acids. CDR3 loop: CASSQAATDERGSPLHS. DNA for the CDR3: TGCGCCAGCAGCCAAGCCGCTACCGATGAGCGGGGTTCACCCCTCCACTCT.

This clonotype has at least ten counts. The V and J genes are TRBV29-1 and TRBJ1-1; D not certain. The CDR3 loop spans 11 amino acids. Trimming removed 1 base from V and 3 bases from J, with 3 bases in between. Germline V CDR1 and CDR2: SQVTM, ANQGSEA. The CDR3 spells CSVEVYTEAFF. The CDR3 DNA sequence: TGCAGCGTTGAAGTTTACACTGAAGCTTTCTTT.

This clonotype came up many times. V gene TRBV12-3 or TRBV12-4 combines with J gene TRBJ2-7; D gene ambiguous. This CDR3 spans 12 amino acids. Trimming pared 2 bases from V and 12 bases from J, leaving 14 bases between. The CDR3 nucleotides are TGTGCCAGCAGTTTAAGCCCCAGCCGCCTGTACTTC. It is translated as CASSLSPSRLYF.

This clonotype was seen only once. A read error is possible here, since a much larger clone lies one base away. This chain connects TRBV7-6 to TRBJ2-2; 7 bases are a match to TRBD1. Germline V lookup: CDR1 SGHVS, CDR2 FNYEAQ. This CDR3 contains 15 residues. After removal of 5 bases from V and 7 bases from J, the junction contained 10 bases not matched to a gene. The CDR3 sequence is CASSPAPGGSGELFF. The CDR3 nucleotides are TGTGCCAGCAGCCCCGCCCCAGGGGGTAGCGGGGAGCTGTTTTTT.

This clonotype showed up just once. This clone may be a read error of a much larger clone one base away. The chain has TRBV6-2 or TRBV6-3 and TRBJ2-5; the D gene is possibly TRBD1 (5 bases). The V gene lost 2 bases and the J gene lost 0 bases, with 10 bases spanning the gap. CDR1 and CDR2 from the germline V gene are MNHEY and SVGEGT. The CDR3 is made up of 15 amino acids. The CDR3 reads CASSYQGLHQETQYF. Written as DNA, the CDR3 is TGTGCCAGCAGTTACCAGGGCCTGCACCAAGAGACCCAGTACTTC.

In its sample, this clonotype was seen many times. The chain recombines TRBV4-2 with TRBJ1-1; D is uncertain. Trimming left V 0 bases short and J 0 bases short, with 14 bases between. CDR3 length: 17 residues. Germline loops: CDR1 LGHNA, CDR2 YNFKEQ. This CDR3 reads CASSQDWQSHMNTEAFF. The CDR3 nucleotides read TGTGCCAGCAGCCAAGATTGGCAGAGTCACATGAACACTGAAGCTTTCTTT.

In its sample, this clonotype was seen many times. The genes are TRBV6-5 and TRBJ2-3; possibly TRBD2 for D (6 bases). Deletions cut 2 bases from V and 3 bases from J, with 9 bases between. There are 14 residues in the CDR3. The germline V gene encodes CDR1 MNHEY and CDR2 SVGAGI. The DNA of the CDR3 is TGTGCCAGCAGTTACGGGGGGTTGACAGATACGCAGTATTTT. Translated: CASSYGGLTDTQYF.

This clonotype was detected a few times. The chain recombines TRBV7-2 with TRBJ1-1; no reliable D call. The germline V and J ends were trimmed by 5 bases and 0 bases, with 13 bases remaining between them. The CDR3 spans 15 residues. The V gene's germline CDR1 is SGHTA and CDR2 FQGNSA. The CDR3 is CASSAHEYMNTEAFF. In DNA form, the CDR3 reads TGTGCCAGCAGCGCTCACGAATACATGAACACTGAAGCTTTCTTT. Full variable domain (missing parts from reference TRBV7-2 and TRBJ1-1): GAGVSQSPSNKVTEKGKDVELRCDPISGHTALYWYRQSLGQGLEFLIYFQGNSAPDKSGLPSDRFSAERTGGSVSTLTIQRTQQEDSAVYLCASSAHEYMNTEAFFGQGTRLTVV.

This clonotype was picked up a small number of times. The rearrangement uses TRBV7-9 and TRBJ2-5; possibly TRBD1 or TRBD2 for D (5 bases each). V gave up 1 base and J gave up 1 base, with 13 bases separating them. The CDR3 has 16 residues. Germline CDR1 is SEHNR and CDR2 is FQNEAQ (reference sequence). CDR3 amino acids: CASSLGVWGSQETQYF. CDR3 coding DNA: TGTGCCAGCAGCTTAGGGGTCTGGGGGTCCCAAGAGACCCAGTACTTC.

This clonotype has a count of ten or more. V gene TRBV19 combines with J gene TRBJ1-5; no firm D call. V was clipped by 4 bases and J by 4 bases, with 11 bases between them. Germline lookup yields CDR1 LNHDA and CDR2 SQIVND (reference sequence). The CDR3 length is 14 residues. CDR3 residues: CASSNPAGNQPQHF. As DNA, the CDR3 is TGTGCCAGTAGTAACCCGGCGGGGAATCAGCCCCAGCATTTT. Full variable domain (rest looked up from reference TRBV19 and TRBJ1-5): DGGITQSPKYLFRKEGQNVTLSCEQNLNHDAMYWYRQDPGQGLRLIYYSQIVNDFQKGDIAEGYSVSREKKESFPLTVTSAQKNPTAFYLCASSNPAGNQPQHFGDGTRLSIL.

This clonotype was found many times. The chain recombines TRBV24-1 with TRBJ2-3; 8 bases map to TRBD1. The CDR3 is 17 residues long. The V gene's germline CDR1 is KGHDR and CDR2 SFDVKD. After removal of 6 bases from V and 6 bases from J, the junction contained 16 bases not matched to a gene. The CDR3 region is CATSSKQGEMTVDTQYF. In DNA, the CDR3 is TGTGCCACCAGTTCCAAACAGGGGGAGATGACCGTGGATACGCAGTATTTT.

This clonotype has only a few counts. V is TRBV27 and J is TRBJ2-3, with D possibly called TRBD1 or TRBD2 (5 bases each). The length of the CDR3 is 16 residues. Trimming left V 5 bases short and J 3 bases short, with 18 bases between. Germline V lookup: CDR1 MNHEY, CDR2 SMNVEV (reference sequence). The CDR3 region has the DNA TGTGCCAGCAGTCCCCAGACAGTAGAGGGTACAGATACGCAGTATTTT. It encodes CASSPQTVEGTDTQYF.